This T cell receptor beta chain is from a study of blood T cell repertoires in COVID-19. The overall study: Spain, Italy and the United States supplied samples that represented acute and convalescent COVID-19. PBMCs, B-cell-depleted T cells, or T cells provided the cDNA or gDNA that made up the material.

CDR3 size: 14 residues. Germline loops: CDR1 GTSNPN, CDR2 SVGIG (reference sequence). V shed 3 bases, J shed 8 bases, and the junction held 8 bases outside the gene matches. Libraries were prepared by immunoSEQ multiplex PCR; TCRdb keeps only in-frame clonotypes and omits some of them. Of 150,000 to 200,000 clones in the sample, nearly 85% were seen once. The material sequenced was peripheral blood. The receptor was isolated from a woman between 25 and 40 years old with acute or convalescent COVID-19. The chain couples TRBV30 to TRBJ1-5, with TRBD1 matching over 9 bases. The CDR3 DNA reads TGTGCCTGGAGCCTCGGGACAGGGCGGGAGCCCCAGCATTTT. As protein: CAWSLGTGREPQHF. The variable domain in full, completed from reference TRBV30 and TRBJ1-5, reads SQTIHQWPATLVQPVGSPLSLECTVEGTSNPNLYWYRQAAGRGLQLLFYSVGIGQISSEVPQNLSASRPQDRQFILSSKKLLLSDSGFYLCAWSLGTGREPQHFGDGTRLSIL.